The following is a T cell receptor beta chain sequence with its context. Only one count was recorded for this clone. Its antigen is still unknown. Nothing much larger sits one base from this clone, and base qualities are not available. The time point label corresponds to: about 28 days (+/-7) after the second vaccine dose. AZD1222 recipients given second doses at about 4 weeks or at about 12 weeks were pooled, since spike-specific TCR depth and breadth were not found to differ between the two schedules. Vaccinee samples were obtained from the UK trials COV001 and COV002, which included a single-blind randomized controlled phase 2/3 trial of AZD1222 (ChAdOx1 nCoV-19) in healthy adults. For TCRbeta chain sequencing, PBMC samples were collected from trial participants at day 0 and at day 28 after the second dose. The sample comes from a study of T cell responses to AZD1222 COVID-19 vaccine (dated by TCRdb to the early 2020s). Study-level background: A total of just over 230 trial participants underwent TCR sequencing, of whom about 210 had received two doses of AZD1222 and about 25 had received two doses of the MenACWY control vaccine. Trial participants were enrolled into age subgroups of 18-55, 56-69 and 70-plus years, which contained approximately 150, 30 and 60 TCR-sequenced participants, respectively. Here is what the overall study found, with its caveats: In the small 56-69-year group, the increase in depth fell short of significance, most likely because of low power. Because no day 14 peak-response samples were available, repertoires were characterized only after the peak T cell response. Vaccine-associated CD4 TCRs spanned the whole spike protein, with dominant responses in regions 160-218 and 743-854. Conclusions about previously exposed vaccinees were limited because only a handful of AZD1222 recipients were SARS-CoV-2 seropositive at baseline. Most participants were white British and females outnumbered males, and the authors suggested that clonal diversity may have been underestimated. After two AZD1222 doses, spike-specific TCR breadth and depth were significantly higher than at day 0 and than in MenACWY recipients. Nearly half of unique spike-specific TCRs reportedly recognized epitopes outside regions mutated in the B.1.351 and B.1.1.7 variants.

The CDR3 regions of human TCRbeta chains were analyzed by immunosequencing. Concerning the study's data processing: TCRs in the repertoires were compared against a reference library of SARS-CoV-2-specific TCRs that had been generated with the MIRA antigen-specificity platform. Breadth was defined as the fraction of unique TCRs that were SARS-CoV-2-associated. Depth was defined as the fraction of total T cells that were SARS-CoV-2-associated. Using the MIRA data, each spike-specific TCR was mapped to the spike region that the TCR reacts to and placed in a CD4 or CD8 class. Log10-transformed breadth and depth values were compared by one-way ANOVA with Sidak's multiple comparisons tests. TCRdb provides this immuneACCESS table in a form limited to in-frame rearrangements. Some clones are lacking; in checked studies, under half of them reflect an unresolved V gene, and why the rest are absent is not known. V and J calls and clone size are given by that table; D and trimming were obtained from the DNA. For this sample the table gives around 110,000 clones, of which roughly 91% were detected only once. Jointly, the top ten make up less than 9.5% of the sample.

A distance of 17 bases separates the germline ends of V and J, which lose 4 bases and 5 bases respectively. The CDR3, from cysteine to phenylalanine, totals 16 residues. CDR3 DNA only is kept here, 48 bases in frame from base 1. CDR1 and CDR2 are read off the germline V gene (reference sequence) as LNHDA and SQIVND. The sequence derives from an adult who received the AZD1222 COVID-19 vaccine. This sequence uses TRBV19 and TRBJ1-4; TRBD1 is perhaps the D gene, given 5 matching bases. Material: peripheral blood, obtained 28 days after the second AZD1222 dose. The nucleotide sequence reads TGTGCCAGTAGTACCGGGGCAGGGCTAGGGAATGAAAAACTGTTTTTT. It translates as CASSTGAGLGNEKLFF.